This TCR beta chain was identified during a study of blood T cells in healthy people across ages. The study, taken as a whole, reports: Estimates drawn from one million T cells were deemed to understate diversity.

Every donor provided roughly 9.1 milliliters of peripheral blood. Alongside a J-beta primer mix, a sample-barcoded 5' primer served in a second PCR lasting roughly 6 to 12 cycles. TCRdb analysed the 5' RACE reads with MiXCR anew, one entry per CDR3 protein. The data show about 1 million distinct CDR3 sequences, 45% seen once. This clonotype turned up a few times. Its antigen is not known. Unmatched junction bases numbered 3, after V lost 0 bases and J lost 3 bases. CDR1 and CDR2 from the germline V gene are SGHRS and YFSETQ. This CDR3 comprises 16 residues. V and J are TRBV5-1 and TRBJ2-1; TRBD2 agrees at 10 bases. Specimen: blood. This clonotype originated in a woman aged 55-75 years in good health. The CDR3 DNA reads as TGCGCCAGCAGCTTGGGCGCTAGCGGGAGCTACAATGAGCAGTTCTTC. Residues: CASSLGASGSYNEQFF.